Included here is one T cell receptor beta chain sequence, with context. This sample is drawn from a study of T cell responses to AZD1222 COVID-19 vaccine. The CDR3 covers 16 residues. V was pared by 4 bases and J by 13 bases, with 25 bases between. The germline V gene has CDR1 MGHRA and CDR2 YSYEKL. Data came from immunoSEQ multiplex PCR; TCRdb stores just in-frame clones and leaves some out. The sample lists roughly 150,000 clones, 80% to 90% occurring once. The sample was peripheral blood, taken on day 0 of AZD1222 vaccination. The chain combines TRBV4-1 with TRBJ1-4; D may be TRBD1 (5 bases). This receptor was taken from an adult in good health. CDR3 bases: TGCGCCAGCAGCCCGCCTAACCGGGACGGCATTAATGGACTGTTTTTT. Translation: CASSPPNRDGINGLFF.